The entry below gives a single T cell receptor beta chain sequence along with its context. Its antigen is undetermined. The data were obtained in a study of CD8+CD57+ T cells in acquired aplastic anemia. Overall study results and limits: Between patients and controls, about 30 CD8+ CDR3 sequences were found in common.

According to the study, genomic DNA was the template for TCR beta VDJ and CDR3 profiling. TCRdb fed the reads into MiXCR, producing one record per CDR3 protein. Of around 200,000 distinct CDR3 sequences in the sample, around 50% were seen once. In patients chosen for sequencing, flow cytometry had shown CD8+CD57+ cell expansion. The CDR3 is 12 residues long. The ends were cut back, 4 bases at V and 1 base at J, with 8 bases in the middle. The germline CDR1 and CDR2 sequences are SQVTM and ANQGSEA. The receptor's source is a human donor with aplastic anemia. The sample consisted of sorted CD4+, CD8+, or CD8+CD57+ T cells (not recorded which) from PBMCs. V usage is TRBV29-1 and J usage is TRBJ2-7; no clear D. CDR3 loop: CSVGVRSYEQYF. CDR3 nucleotides: TGCAGCGTTGGGGTGCGGTCCTACGAGCAGTACTTC.